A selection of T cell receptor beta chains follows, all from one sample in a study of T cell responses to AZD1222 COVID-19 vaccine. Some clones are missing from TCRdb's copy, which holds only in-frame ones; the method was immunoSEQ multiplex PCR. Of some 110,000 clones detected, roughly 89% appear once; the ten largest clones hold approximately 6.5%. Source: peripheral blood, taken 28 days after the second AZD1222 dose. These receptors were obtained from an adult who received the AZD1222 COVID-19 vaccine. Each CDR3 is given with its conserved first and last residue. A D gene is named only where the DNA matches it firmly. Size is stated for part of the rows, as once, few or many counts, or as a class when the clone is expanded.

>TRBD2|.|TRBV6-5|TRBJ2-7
CASSSVGLADGGEQYF
TGTGCCAGCAGTTCTGTCGGACTAGCGGACGGGGGGGAGCAGTACTTC
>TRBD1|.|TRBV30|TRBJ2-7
CAWSRDSNFYEQYF
TGTGCCTGGAGCCGGGACAGCAATTTCTACGAGCAGTACTTC
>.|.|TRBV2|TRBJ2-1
CASSERHLGSYNEQFF
TGTGCCAGCAGTGAAAGACACTTAGGCTCCTACAATGAGCAGTTCTTC
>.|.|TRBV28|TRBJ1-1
CASSSASLDAFF
TGTGCCAGCAGTTCGGCCTCTTTAGATGCTTTCTTT
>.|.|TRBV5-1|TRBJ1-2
CASSLEQNYGYTF
TGCGCCAGCAGCTTGGAACAAAACTATGGCTACACCTTC
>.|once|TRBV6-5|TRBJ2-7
CASSRSSQGSYEQYF
TGTGCCAGCAGTCGGAGTTCTCAGGGGTCCTACGAGCAGTACTTC
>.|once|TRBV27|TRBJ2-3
CASSLGARTDTQYF
TGTGCCAGCAGTTTAGGAGCCCGCACAGATACGCAGTATTTT
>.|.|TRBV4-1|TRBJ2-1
CASSQELGRDYNEQFF
TGCGCCAGCAGCCAAGAATTGGGGCGGGATTACAATGAGCAGTTCTTC
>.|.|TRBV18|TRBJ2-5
CASSPPATGPGETQYF
TGTGCCAGCTCACCACCGGCAACAGGGCCGGGGGAGACCCAGTACTTC
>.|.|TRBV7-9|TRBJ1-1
CASSLASSANTEAFF
TGTGCCAGCAGCTTAGCGTCGTCAGCCAACACTGAAGCTTTCTTT
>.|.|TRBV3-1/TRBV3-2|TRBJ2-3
CASSQAEDTQYF
TGTGCCAGCAGCCAAGCAGAGGATACGCAGTATTTT
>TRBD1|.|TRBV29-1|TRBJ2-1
CSPLVRDRGSGEQFF
TGCAGCCCTTTAGTCCGGGACAGGGGCAGCGGGGAGCAGTTCTTC
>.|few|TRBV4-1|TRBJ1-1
CASSQNPSGVTEAFF
TGCGCCAGCAGCCAGAACCCATCAGGGGTTACTGAAGCTTTCTTT
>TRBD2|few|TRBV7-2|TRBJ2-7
CASSLGGLGVGEQYF
TGTGCCAGCAGCTTAGGAGGACTAGGTGTAGGCGAGCAGTACTTC
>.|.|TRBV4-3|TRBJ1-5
CASSQDVGQPQHF
TGCGCCAGCAGCCAAGATGTAGGTCAGCCCCAGCATTTT
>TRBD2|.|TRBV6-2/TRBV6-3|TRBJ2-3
CASSSAGGPTDTQYF
TGTGCCAGCAGTTCAGCGGGAGGGCCAACGGATACGCAGTATTTT
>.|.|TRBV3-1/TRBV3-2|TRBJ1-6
CASSYYRDVSSPLHF
TGTGCCAGCAGCTACTACAGGGATGTAAGTTCACCCCTCCACTTT
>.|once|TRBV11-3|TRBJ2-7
CASSLGSPGRGRSYEQYF
TGTGCCAGCAGCTTAGGCTCCCCTGGCCGGGGGCGCTCCTACGAGCAGTACTTC
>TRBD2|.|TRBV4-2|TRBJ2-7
CASSQVGSSGGRLYEQYF
TGTGCCAGCAGCCAAGTCGGAAGTAGCGGGGGGCGTCTGTACGAGCAGTACTTC
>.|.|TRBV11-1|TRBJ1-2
CASSLPGASYGYTF
TGTGCCAGCAGCTTACCGGGGGCGAGCTATGGCTACACCTTC
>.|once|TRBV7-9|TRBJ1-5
CASSSGGGLGNQPQHF
TGTGCCAGCAGCTCCGGTGGGGGGCTCGGCAATCAGCCCCAGCATTTT
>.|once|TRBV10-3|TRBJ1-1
CAISEGRGYNTEAFF
TGTGCCATCAGTGAGGGCAGGGGCTACAACACTGAAGCTTTCTTT
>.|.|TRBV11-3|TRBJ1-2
CASARGTTLYGYTF
TGTGCCAGCGCCCGGGGCACAACGCTCTATGGCTACACCTTC
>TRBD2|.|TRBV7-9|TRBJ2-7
CASSLYPVTSGRASYEQYF
TGTGCCAGCAGCCTCTATCCGGTTACTAGCGGGAGGGCCTCCTACGAGCAGTACTTC
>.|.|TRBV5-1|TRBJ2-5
CASSLGASGGETQYF
TGCGCCAGCAGCTTGGGCGCCTCCGGAGGGGAGACCCAGTACTTC
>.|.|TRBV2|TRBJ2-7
CASTGTDMGEQYF
TGTGCCAGCACAGGGACGGATATGGGGGAGCAGTACTTC
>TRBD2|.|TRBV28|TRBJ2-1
CASSLRTSGSEGDNEQFF
TGTGCCAGCAGTTTGAGGACTAGCGGGAGTGAAGGGGACAATGAGCAGTTCTTC
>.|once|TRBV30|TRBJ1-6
CAWSVPPPQKGVNF
TGTGCCTGGAGTGTACCGCCCCCTCAAAAAGGAGTCAACTTT
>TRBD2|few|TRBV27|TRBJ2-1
CASSSRLRLAGTYNEQFF
TGTGCCAGCAGTTCCCGCCTCAGGCTAGCGGGAACCTACAATGAGCAGTTCTTC
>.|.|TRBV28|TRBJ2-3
CASRPTRGGGSTQYF
TGTGCCAGCAGACCAACTAGGGGGGGTGGTAGCACGCAGTATTTT
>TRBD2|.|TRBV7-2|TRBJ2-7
CASSSTTSGDQYF
TGTGCCAGCAGCTCCACGACTAGCGGGGACCAGTACTTC
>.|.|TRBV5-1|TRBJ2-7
CASSADIAEQYF
TGCGCCAGCAGCGCAGACATAGCCGAGCAGTACTTC
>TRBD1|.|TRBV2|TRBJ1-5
CASSGDRAEPQHF
TGTGCCAGCAGTGGGGACAGGGCAGAGCCCCAGCATTTT
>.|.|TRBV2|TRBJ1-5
CASRGDWWPQHF
TGTGCCAGCAGGGGGGACTGGTGGCCCCAGCATTTT
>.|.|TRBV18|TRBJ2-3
CASSPLPDSLGGDTQYF
TGTGCCAGCTCACCCCTACCAGACTCTTTAGGGGGAGATACGCAGTATTTT
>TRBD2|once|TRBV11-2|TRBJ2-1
CASSHGLAGYNEQFF
TGTGCCAGCAGCCATGGACTAGCGGGATACAATGAGCAGTTCTTC
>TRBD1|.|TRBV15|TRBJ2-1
CATSRGGQGGDNEQFF
TGTGCCACCAGCAGAGGGGGACAGGGGGGTGACAATGAGCAGTTCTTC
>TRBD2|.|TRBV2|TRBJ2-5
CASSPFGGLADFETQYF
TGTGCCAGCTCCCCATTCGGGGGACTAGCGGACTTCGAGACCCAGTACTTC
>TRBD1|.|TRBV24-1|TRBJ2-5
CATSSGQGSRETQYF
TGTGCCACCAGCAGCGGACAGGGGTCGAGGGAGACCCAGTACTTC
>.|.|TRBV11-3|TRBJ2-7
CASSFALGSSYEQYF
TGTGCCAGCAGCTTCGCCCTGGGGAGCTCCTACGAGCAGTACTTC
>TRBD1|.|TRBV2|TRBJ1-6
CASRPTPGTGGSPLHF
TGTGCCAGCAGACCAACCCCCGGGACAGGGGGTTCACCCCTCCACTTT
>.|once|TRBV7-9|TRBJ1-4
CASRADSEKLFF
TGTGCCAGCAGGGCGGACAGTGAAAAACTGTTTTTT
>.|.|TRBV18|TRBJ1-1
CASSPVTVGNTEAFF
TGTGCCAGCTCACCCGTGACGGTGGGGAACACTGAAGCTTTCTTT
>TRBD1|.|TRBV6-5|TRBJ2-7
CASSRDRGGEQYF
TGTGCCAGCAGCCGGGACAGGGGGGGCGAGCAGTACTTC
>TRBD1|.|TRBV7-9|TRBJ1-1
CASSPQTGVMNTEAFF
TGTGCCAGCAGCCCTCAGACAGGGGTCATGAACACTGAAGCTTTCTTT
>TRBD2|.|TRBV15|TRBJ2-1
CATSRGTSGGYNEQFF
TGTGCCACCAGCAGGGGGACTAGCGGGGGTTACAATGAGCAGTTCTTC
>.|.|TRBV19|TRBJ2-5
CASSPRTGREETQYF
TGTGCCAGTAGTCCCCGGACAGGGAGGGAAGAGACCCAGTACTTC
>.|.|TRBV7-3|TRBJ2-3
CASSPRAADTQYF
TGTGCCAGCAGCCCCAGGGCTGCAGATACGCAGTATTTT
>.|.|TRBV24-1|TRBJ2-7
CATSDGGLGSYEQYF
TGTGCCACCAGTGATGGGGGCTTGGGCTCCTACGAGCAGTACTTC
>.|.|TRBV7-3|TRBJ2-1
CASSLTGAQNEQFF
TGTGCCAGCAGCTTAACAGGGGCGCAGAATGAGCAGTTCTTC
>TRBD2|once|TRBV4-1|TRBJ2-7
CASSQDLPSGGYEQYF
TGCGCCAGCAGCCAAGATCTCCCTAGCGGGGGTTACGAGCAGTACTTC
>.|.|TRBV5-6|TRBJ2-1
CASSLSPQGHNEQFF
TGTGCCAGCAGCTTGTCCCCCCAGGGCCACAATGAGCAGTTCTTC
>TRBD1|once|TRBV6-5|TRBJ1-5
CASRSQGSQPQHF
TGTGCCAGCAGGTCACAGGGGAGTCAGCCCCAGCATTTT
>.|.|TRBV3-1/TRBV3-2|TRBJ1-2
CASSLGREHGYTF
TGTGCCAGCAGCCTCGGCAGGGAACATGGCTACACCTTC